Listed below are T cell receptor beta chains from one sample, sequenced in a study of blood T cell repertoires in COVID-19. Produced via immunoSEQ multiplex PCR; TCRdb's table is partial and in-frame only. The top ten hold approximately 10% of the sample, which has 100,000 or so clones, approximately 80% seen once. Sequencing was carried out using peripheral blood. The origin of the receptors is a woman between 65 and 79 years old with acute or convalescent COVID-19. CDR3s leave out the opening cysteine and the closing phenylalanine or tryptophan.

V: TRBV6-5; J: TRBJ2-7; CDR3: ASSSQAGGSYEQY
V: TRBV9; J: TRBJ2-2; CDR3: ASSTRDKPNTGELF
V: TRBV5-5; J: TRBJ2-7; CDR3: ASSLYGSLGSYEQY
V: TRBV6-5; J: TRBJ1-1; CDR3: ASTGNTEAF
V: TRBV30; J: TRBJ2-7; CDR3: AWSSGGGEETYEQY
V: TRBV18; J: TRBJ1-1; CDR3: ASSLNKNTEAF
V: TRBV7-7; J: TRBJ2-3; CDR3: ASSLDTLSGTDTQY
V: TRBV5-1; J: TRBJ2-1; CDR3: ASSGRTGSSYNEQF
V: TRBV3-1/TRBV3-2; J: TRBJ1-5; CDR3: ASSPTGGNQPQH
V: TRBV29-1; J: TRBJ1-3; CDR3: SVEVPRNTIY
V: TRBV7-2; J: TRBJ2-1; CDR3: ASSLGRGVNEQF
V: TRBV6-1; J: TRBJ1-5; CDR3: ASSESGQNQPQH
V: TRBV9; J: TRBJ2-2; CDR3: ASSVSHTGELF
V: TRBV2; J: TRBJ1-1; CDR3: ASRKTENTEAF
V: TRBV21-1; J: TRBJ1-2; CDR3: ASSSSTGANYGYT
V: TRBV27; J: TRBJ2-1; CDR3: ASSLRGGGASYNEQF
V: TRBV28; J: TRBJ2-1; CDR3: ASSFQPTSGDSYNEQF
V: TRBV28; J: TRBJ2-2; CDR3: ASSLSGGVRQGSGGELF
V: TRBV7-2; J: TRBJ2-7; CDR3: ATGTGMYEQY
V: TRBV28; J: TRBJ1-5; CDR3: ASSLPGQGSNQPQH
V: TRBV7-2; J: TRBJ1-6; CDR3: ASSEQRTPNSPLH
V: TRBV30; J: TRBJ1-3; CDR3: AWETGFSGNTIY
V: TRBV27; J: TRBJ2-5; CDR3: ASSATGTSGGAGQETQY
V: TRBV2; J: TRBJ2-7; CDR3: ASSERQASIAYEQY
V: TRBV6-5; J: TRBJ1-2; CDR3: ASRYSPGIVGYT
V: TRBV27; J: TRBJ2-2; CDR3: ASSLLWRGDTGELF
V: TRBV24-1; J: TRBJ2-3; CDR3: ATSDPGQITQY
V: TRBV6-6; J: TRBJ2-3; CDR3: ASSSLAGGRDTQY
V: TRBV30; J: TRBJ1-2; CDR3: AWRRLTGYT
V: TRBV7-9; J: TRBJ1-2; CDR3: ASSLAAGQGGYT
V: TRBV3-1/TRBV3-2; J: TRBJ1-1; CDR3: ASSRQGMSEAF
V: TRBV6-5; J: TRBJ1-6; CDR3: ASSLLGQGGSPLH
V: TRBV5-4; J: TRBJ1-2; CDR3: ASSLDATGSYGYT
V: TRBV4-2; J: TRBJ1-3; CDR3: ASSQDRGQGGGNTIY
V: TRBV18; J: TRBJ1-5; CDR3: ASSPGQAMDQPQH
V: TRBV3-1/TRBV3-2; J: TRBJ2-3; CDR3: ASSLGTSGNTDTQY
V: TRBV2; J: TRBJ1-4; CDR3: ASGGTGFEKLF
V: TRBV6-5; J: TRBJ2-5; CDR3: ASIPGGPQETQY
V: TRBV7-9; J: TRBJ2-3; CDR3: ASSLEGTGADTQY
V: TRBV14; J: TRBJ2-2; CDR3: ASRYYTGELF
V: TRBV2; J: TRBJ2-6; CDR3: ASSAPWGGSSGANVLT
V: TRBV5-1; J: TRBJ2-5; CDR3: ASSLRQAQETQY
V: TRBV4-3; J: TRBJ1-1; CDR3: ASSQSLTRRGTEAF